This T cell receptor beta chain was recovered during a study of T cells after yellow fever vaccination. In the study overall: Any fraction with a low cell number was prepared using SMART-Seq v4 Ultra Low Input. Study conclusions and caveats: After the booster, roughly 96% of CD4 and about nine tenths of CD8 primary-response clones were re-detected.

This clonotype was seen at least ten times. The V end lost 6 bases, the J end lost 2 bases, and 19 bases lay between the germline ends. This CDR3 spans 16 amino acids. TCRdb processed the 5' RACE reads anew with MiXCR; each CDR3 protein has one entry. The top ten hold around a third of the sample, which has about 50,000 distinct CDR3 sequences, around 6.2% seen once. The sequenced sample was PBMCs, either bulk or a sorted T-cell subset (CD4+, CD8+, memory, or dextramer-sorted; not recorded which), obtained on the day of the yellow fever booster vaccination. The clonotype was recovered from a young man who received the YFV17D yellow fever vaccine. The chain is built from TRBV12-3 or TRBV12-4 and TRBJ1-1, with D hard to call. This CDR3 reads CASSRTGAARNTEAFF. Written as DNA, the CDR3 is TGTGCCAGCAGCCGAACGGGTGCTGCTCGAAACACTGAAGCTTTCTTT.